This entry features one T cell receptor beta chain sequence. This sample stems from a study of T cells after yellow fever vaccination. Findings of the study overall: Though it reached lower strength, the secondary response hit its peak faster, day 5 versus 15. It was a small share of clonotypes that appeared in both CD4 and CD8 compartments. Most clones from primary vaccination were detected again post-booster (about 95% CD4, 88% CD8).

The CDR3 sequence is 15 residues long. Trimming took off 3 bases at V and 5 bases at J, with 17 bases between the two ends. The germline gives CDR1 SGHKS, CDR2 YYEKEE (reference sequence). A 5'RACE template-switching step, the method used to make TCR cDNA, added a universal primer site and UMIs. A single record per CDR3 protein comes from TCRdb applying MiXCR to the 5' RACE reads. The table has about 85,000 distinct CDR3 sequences, about an eighth seen once; the top ten hold roughly 24%. This TCR was sampled from a man in his late teens or twenties who received the YFV17D yellow fever vaccine. The starting material was CD8+ T cells not binding an NS4B(214-222) dextramer, sorted from PBMCs, obtained 21 days after the first yellow fever vaccination. The rearrangement uses TRBV5-5 and TRBJ2-5, with D perhaps being TRBD1 or TRBD2 (7 bases each). The CDR3 DNA sequence: TGTGCCAGCAGCTCGCAGGGGGGGCTAAGTGAGACCCAGTACTTC. It yields the protein CASSSQGGLSETQYF.